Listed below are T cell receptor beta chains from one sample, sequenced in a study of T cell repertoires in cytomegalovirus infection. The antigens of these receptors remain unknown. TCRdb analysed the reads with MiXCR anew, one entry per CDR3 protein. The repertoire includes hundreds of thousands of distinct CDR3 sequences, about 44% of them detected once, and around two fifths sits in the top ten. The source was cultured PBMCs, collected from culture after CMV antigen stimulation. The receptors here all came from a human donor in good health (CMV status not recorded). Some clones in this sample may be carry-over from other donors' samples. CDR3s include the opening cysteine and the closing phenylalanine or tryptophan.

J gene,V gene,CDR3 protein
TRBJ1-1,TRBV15,CATSNDRVEAFF
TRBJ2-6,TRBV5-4,CASSLGAGAGANVLTF
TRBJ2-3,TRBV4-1,CASSQDLGGPRYETQYF
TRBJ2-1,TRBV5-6,CASSGGHILEQFF
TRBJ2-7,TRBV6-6,CASSYLAGAEYEQYF
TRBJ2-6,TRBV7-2,CASSPKVSGANVLTF
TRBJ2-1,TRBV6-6,CASRLRDLAHNEQFF
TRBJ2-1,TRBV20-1,CSPQDPGGANYNEQFF
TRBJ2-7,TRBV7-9,CATHGGGAEQYF
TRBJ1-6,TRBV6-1,CASSESYFGESPLHF
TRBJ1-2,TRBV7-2,CASSLGGLSGGYTF
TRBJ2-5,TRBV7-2,CASSSQGGGETQYF
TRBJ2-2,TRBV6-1,CASSRTLTGELFF
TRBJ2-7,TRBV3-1,CASSSEDKATPLSQQYF
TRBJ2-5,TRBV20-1,CSARVASLGETQYF
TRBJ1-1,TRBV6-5,CASSYEGGKGTEAFF
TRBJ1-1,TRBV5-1,CASSLGEYMNTEAFF
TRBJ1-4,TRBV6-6,CASTGKNRVTNEKLFF
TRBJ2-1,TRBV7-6,CASSLGNEQFF
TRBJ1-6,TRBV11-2,CASSSGVGNNSPLHF
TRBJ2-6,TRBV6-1,CASSYKGRISGANVLTF
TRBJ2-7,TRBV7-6,CASSSSGGPYEQYF
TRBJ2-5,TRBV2,CASSERAETQYF
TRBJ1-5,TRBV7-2,CASSLGGVSNQPQHF
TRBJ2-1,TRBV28,CASSLVSRGSEQFF
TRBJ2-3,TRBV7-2,CASSPAGFTDTQYF
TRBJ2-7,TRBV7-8,CASSLTPGQGARYEQYF
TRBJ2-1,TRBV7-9,CASSSTGFSNEQFF
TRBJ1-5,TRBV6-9,CASSHSDRINSNQPQHF
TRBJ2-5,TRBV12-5,CASGSLALGLGAAQYF
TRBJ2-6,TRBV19,CASTPGTGPAGANVLTF
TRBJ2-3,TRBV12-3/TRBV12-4,CASSFGENTDTQYF
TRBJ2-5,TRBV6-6,CASTPGVGETQYF
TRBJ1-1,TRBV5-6,CASRELDNTEAFF
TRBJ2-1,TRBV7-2,CASSLVRFPPAEFF
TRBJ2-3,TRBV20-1,CSAREGLTDTQYF
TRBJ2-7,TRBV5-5,CASSLGRLGEQYF
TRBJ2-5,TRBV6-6,CASSTGGHPYQETQYF
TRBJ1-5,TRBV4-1,CASSQTQGGLGNQPQHF
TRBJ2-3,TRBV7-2,CASSLRQGLGDTQYF
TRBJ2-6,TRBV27,CASRTSVLGGNSGANVLTF
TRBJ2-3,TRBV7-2,CASSGGKRGHTDTQYF
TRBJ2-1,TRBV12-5,CASGTPDGSYNEQFF
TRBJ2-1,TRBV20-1,CSADGTSGMESYNEQFF
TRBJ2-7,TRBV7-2,CASSTSGTRRYEQYF
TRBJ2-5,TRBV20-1,CSARRGVETQYF
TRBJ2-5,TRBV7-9,CASSRMSGVSGETQYF
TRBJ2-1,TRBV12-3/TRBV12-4,CASTPVGDYNEQFF
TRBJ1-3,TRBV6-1,CASSEGRENTIYF
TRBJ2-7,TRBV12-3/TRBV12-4,CASSYTGTSYEQYF
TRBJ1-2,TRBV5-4,CASSSRGGVYGYTF
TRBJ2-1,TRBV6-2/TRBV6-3,CASSPGLGRGDEQFF
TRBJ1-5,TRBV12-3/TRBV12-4,CASSPGTGSNQPQHF
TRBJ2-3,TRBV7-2,CASSLGREDTQYF